This TCR beta chain was profiled in a study of blood T cell repertoires in COVID-19. For the study at large: Sites in the United States, Italy and Spain provided acute and convalescent COVID-19 samples. The analysed material was cDNA or gDNA that came from T cells, B-cell-depleted T cells, or PBMCs.

J gave up 6 bases and V 1 base, and 6 bases lay outside the gene matches. Germline lookup yields CDR1 MGHDK and CDR2 SYGVNS. The CDR3 totals 16 residues. Clones were sequenced by immunoSEQ multiplex PCR, and TCRdb holds only the in-frame ones, with some missing. The table lists about 380,000 clones, around 92% of them singletons. Specimen: peripheral blood. The V gene is TRBV25-1, the J gene TRBJ2-3; TRBD2 matches 11 bases. This receptor was identified in a man in his forties with acute or convalescent COVID-19. Written as DNA, the CDR3 is TGTGCCAGCAGTGAATTACTAGCGGGAGTATCCGATACGCAGTATTTT. Protein product: CASSELLAGVSDTQYF.